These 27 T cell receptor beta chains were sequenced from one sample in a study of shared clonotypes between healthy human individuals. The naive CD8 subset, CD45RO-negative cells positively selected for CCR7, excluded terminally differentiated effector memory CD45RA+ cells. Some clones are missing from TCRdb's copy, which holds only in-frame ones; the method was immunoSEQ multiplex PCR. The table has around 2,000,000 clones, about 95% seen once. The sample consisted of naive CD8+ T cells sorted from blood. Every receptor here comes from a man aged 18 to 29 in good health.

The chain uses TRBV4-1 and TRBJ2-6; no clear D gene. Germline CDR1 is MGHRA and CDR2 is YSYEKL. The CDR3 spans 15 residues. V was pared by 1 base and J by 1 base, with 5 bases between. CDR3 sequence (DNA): TGCGCCAGCAGCCAAGGGTCATCTGGGGCCAACGTCCTGACTTTC. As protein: CASSQGSSGANVLTF.

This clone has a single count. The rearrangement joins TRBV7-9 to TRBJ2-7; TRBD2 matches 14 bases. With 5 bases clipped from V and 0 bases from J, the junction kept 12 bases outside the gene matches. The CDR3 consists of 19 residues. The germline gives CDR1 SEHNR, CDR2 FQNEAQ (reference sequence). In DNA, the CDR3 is TGTGCCAGCAGCGTATCCCCGGGACTAGCGGGAGAGCACTCCTACGAGCAGTACTTC. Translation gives CASSVSPGLAGEHSYEQYF.

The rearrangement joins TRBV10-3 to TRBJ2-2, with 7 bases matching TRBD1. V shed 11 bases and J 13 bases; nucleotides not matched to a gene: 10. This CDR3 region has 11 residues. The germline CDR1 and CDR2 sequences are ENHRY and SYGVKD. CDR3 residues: CALRTGMPLFF. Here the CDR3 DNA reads TGTGCCCTCCGGACAGGTATGCCGCTGTTTTTT.

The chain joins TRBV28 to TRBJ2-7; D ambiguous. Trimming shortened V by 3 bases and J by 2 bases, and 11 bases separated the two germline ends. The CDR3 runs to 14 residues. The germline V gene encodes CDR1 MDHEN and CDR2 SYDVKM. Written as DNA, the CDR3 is TGTGCCAGCAGTTTCGAAGAGAGGACCTACGAGCAGTACTTC. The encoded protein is CASSFEERTYEQYF.

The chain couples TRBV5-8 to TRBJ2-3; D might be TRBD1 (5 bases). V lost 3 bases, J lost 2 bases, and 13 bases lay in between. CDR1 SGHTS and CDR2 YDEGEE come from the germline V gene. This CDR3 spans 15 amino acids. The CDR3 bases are TGTGCCAGCAGCTGGGTTTCAGGGCCCACAGATACGCAGTATTTT. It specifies CASSWVSGPTDTQYF.

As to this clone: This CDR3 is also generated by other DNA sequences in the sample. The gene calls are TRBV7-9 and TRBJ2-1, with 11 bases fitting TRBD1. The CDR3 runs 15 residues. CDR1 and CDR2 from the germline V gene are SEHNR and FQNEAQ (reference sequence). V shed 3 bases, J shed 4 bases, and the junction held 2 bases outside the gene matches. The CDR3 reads CASSLGQGVYNEQFF. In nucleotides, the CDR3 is TGTGCCAGCAGCTTGGGACAGGGGGTGTACAATGAGCAGTTCTTC.

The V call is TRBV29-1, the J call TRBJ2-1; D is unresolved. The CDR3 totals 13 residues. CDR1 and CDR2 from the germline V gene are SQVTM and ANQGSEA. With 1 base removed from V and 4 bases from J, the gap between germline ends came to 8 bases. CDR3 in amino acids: CSVEGVRYNEQFF. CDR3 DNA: TGCAGCGTTGAAGGGGTCAGGTACAATGAGCAGTTCTTC.

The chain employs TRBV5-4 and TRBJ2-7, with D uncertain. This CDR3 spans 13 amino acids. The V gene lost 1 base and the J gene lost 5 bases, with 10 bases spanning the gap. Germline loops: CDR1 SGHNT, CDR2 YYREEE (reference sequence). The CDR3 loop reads CASSLSSFDEQYF. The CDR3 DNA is TGTGCCAGCAGCTTGTCAAGTTTTGACGAGCAGTACTTC.

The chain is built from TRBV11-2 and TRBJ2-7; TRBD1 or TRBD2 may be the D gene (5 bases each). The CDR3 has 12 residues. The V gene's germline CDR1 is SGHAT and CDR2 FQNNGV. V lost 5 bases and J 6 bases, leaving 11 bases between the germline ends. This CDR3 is CASSHPGPEQYF. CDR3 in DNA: TGTGCCAGCAGCCACCCGGGACCCGAGCAGTACTTC.

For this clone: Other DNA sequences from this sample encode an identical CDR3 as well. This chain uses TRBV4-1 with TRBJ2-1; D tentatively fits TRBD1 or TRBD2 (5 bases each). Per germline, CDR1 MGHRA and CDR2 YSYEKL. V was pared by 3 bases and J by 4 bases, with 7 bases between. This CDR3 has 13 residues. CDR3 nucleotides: TGCGCCAGCAGCCAGGGACCTTACAATGAGCAGTTCTTC. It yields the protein CASSQGPYNEQFF.

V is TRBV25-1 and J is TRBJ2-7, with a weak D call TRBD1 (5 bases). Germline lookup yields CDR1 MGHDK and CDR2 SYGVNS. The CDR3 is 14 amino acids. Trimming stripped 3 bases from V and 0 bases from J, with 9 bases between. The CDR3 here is CASSDHRSSYEQYF. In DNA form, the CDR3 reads TGTGCCAGCAGTGATCACAGGAGCTCCTACGAGCAGTACTTC.

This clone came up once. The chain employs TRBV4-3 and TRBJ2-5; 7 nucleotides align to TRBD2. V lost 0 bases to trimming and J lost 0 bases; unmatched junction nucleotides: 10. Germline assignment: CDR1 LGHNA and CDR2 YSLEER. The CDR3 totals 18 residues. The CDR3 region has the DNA TGCGCCAGCAGCCAAGAGTTCAACGGGGGAGGGTACCAAGAGACCCAGTACTTC. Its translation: CASSQEFNGGGYQETQYF.

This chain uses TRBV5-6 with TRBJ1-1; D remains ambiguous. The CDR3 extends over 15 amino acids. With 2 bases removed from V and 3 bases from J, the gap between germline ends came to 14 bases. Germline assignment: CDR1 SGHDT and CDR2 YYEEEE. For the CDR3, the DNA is TGTGCCAGCAGCTTTGTTAACGGGGAGGACACTGAAGCTTTCTTT. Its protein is CASSFVNGEDTEAFF.

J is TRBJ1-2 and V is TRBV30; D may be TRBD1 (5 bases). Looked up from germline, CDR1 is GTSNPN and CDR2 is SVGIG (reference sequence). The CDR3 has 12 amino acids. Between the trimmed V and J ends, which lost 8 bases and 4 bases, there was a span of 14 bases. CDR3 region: CASPGRVYGYTF. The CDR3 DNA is TGTGCCAGCCCCGGCAGGGTCTATGGCTACACCTTC.

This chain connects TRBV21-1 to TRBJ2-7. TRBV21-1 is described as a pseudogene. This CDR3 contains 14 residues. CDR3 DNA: TGTGCCAGCGGGGAAAGGACCTCCTCCTACGAGCAGTACTTC. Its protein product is CASGERTSSYEQYF.

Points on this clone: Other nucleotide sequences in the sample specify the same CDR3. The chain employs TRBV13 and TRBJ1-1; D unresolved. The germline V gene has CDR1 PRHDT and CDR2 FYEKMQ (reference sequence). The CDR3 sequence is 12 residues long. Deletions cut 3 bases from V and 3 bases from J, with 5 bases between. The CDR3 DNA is TGTGCCAGCAGCTTCCAGGACACTGAAGCTTTCTTT. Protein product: CASSFQDTEAFF.

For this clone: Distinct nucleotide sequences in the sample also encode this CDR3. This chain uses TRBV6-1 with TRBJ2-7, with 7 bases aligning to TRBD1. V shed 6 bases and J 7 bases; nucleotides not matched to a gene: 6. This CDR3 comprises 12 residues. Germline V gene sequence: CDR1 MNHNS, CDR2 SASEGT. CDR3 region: CASSPTGWEQYF. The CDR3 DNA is TGTGCCAGCAGCCCGACAGGGTGGGAGCAGTACTTC.

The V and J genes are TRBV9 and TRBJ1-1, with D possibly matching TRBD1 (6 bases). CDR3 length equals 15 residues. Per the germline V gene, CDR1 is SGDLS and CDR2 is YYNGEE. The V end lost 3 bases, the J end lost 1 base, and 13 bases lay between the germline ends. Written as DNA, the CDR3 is TGTGCCAGCAGCGAGACGGGACAAGAGAACACTGAAGCTTTCTTT. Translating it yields CASSETGQENTEAFF. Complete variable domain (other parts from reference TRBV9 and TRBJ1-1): DSGVTQTPKHLITATGQRVTLRCSPRSGDLSVYWYQQSLDQGLQFLIQYYNGEERAKGNILERFSAQQFPDLHSELNLSSLELGDSALYFCASSETGQENTEAFFGQGTRLTVV.

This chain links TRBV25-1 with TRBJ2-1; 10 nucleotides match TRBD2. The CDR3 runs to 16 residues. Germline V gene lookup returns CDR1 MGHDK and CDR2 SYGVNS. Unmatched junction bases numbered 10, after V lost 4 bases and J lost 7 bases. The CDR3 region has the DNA TGTGCCAGCAGTGCCATAAGCGGGAGGGCCTGGAATGAGCAGTTCTTC. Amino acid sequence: CASSAISGRAWNEQFF. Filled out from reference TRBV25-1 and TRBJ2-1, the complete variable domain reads EADIYQTPRYLVIGTGKKITLECSQTMGHDKMYWYQQDPGMELHLIHYSYGVNSTEKGDLSSESTVSRIRTEHFPLTLESARPSHTSQYLCASSAISGRAWNEQFFGPGTRLTVL.

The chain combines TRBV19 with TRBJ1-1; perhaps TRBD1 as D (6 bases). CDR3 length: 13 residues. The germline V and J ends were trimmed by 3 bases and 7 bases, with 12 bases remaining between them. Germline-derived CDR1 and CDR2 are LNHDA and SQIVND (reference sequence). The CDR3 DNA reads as TGTGCCAGTAGTATTACAGGGCCCGGTGAAGCTTTCTTT. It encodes CASSITGPGEAFF.

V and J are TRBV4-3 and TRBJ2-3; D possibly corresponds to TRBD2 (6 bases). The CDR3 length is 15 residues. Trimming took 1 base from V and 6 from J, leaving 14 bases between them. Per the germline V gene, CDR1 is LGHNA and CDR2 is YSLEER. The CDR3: CASSQGRLEGDTQYF. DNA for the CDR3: TGCGCCAGCAGCCAAGGGCGACTGGAGGGGGATACGCAGTATTTT.

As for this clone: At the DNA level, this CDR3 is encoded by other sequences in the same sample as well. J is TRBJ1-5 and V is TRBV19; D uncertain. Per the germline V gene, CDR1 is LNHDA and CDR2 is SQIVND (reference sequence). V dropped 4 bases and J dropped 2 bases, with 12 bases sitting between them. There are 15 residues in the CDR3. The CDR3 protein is CASSTWTGGNQPQHF. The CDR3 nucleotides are TGTGCCAGTAGTACGTGGACCGGCGGCAATCAGCCCCAGCATTTT.

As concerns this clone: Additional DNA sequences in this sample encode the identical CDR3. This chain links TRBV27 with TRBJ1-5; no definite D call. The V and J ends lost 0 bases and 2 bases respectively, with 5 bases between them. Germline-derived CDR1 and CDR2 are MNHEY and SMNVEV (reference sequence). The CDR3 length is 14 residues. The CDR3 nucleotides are TGTGCCAGCAGTTTATCCCTGGGCAATCAGCCCCAGCATTTT. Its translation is CASSLSLGNQPQHF.

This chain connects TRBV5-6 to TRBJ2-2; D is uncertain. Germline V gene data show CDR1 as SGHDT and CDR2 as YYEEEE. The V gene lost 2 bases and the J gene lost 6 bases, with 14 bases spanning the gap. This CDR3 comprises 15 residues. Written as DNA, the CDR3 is TGTGCCAGCAGCTTATCGGAAGGGTCCCCCGGGGAGCTGTTTTTT. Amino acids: CASSLSEGSPGELFF.

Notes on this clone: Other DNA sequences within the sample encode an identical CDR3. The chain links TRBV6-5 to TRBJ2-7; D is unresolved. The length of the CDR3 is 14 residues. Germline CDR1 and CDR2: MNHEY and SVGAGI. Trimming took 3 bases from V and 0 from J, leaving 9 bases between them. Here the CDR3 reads CASSYVDSSYEQYF. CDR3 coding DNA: TGTGCCAGCAGTTATGTTGATTCCTCCTACGAGCAGTACTTC.

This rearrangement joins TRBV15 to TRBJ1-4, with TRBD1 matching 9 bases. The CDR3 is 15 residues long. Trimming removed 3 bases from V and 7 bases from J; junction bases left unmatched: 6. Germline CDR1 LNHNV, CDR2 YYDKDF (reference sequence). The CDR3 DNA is TGTGCCACCAGCAGTGGGACAGGGCTGGTTGAAAAACTGTTTTTT. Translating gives CATSSGTGLVEKLFF.

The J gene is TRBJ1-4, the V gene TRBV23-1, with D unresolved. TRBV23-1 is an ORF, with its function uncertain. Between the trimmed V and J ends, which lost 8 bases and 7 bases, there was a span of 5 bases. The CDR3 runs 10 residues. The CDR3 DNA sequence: TGCGCCAGCTCCACTGAAAAACTGTTTTTT. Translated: CASSTEKLFF.